Shown below are 28 T cell receptor beta chains from a single sample sequenced in a study of CD8+ T cells in alopecia areata. Extracted RNA was reverse transcribed, and the resulting cDNA served as sequencing template. The table came from immunoSEQ multiplex PCR; TCRdb's copy has only in-frame clones and leaves some out. This table holds 190,000 or so clones, roughly three fifths found once. Indicated treatment: oral pan-JAK inhibitor, 5-10 mg twice daily. The sample consisted of CD8+ T cells sorted from blood, taken at week 24, from a patient treated with tofacitinib. The receptors derive from a human donor with alopecia areata.

The chain recombines TRBV6-5 with TRBJ1-2, with D unclear. This CDR3 comprises 15 residues. Per the germline V gene, CDR1 is MNHEY and CDR2 is SVGAGI. Trimming shortened V by 0 bases and J by 6 bases, and 14 bases separated the two germline ends. DNA of the CDR3: TGTGCCAGCAGTTACTCGATGGGCCAGGCTGATGGCTACACCTTC. Translated: CASSYSMGQADGYTF.

The chain uses TRBV14 and TRBJ2-7; D perhaps matches TRBD1 (6 bases). V was cut by 6 bases and J by 1 base, with 19 bases left in between. Germline CDR1 reads SGHDN; CDR2 reads FVKESK. There are 16 residues in the CDR3. CDR3 protein: CASSGNIRGVSYEQYF. In DNA form, the CDR3 reads TGTGCCAGCAGTGGGAATATCAGGGGAGTATCCTACGAGCAGTACTTC.

V and J are TRBV29-1 and TRBJ1-2; weak D call: TRBD1 (5 bases). The V gene lost 7 bases and the J gene lost 5 bases, with 20 bases spanning the gap. The CDR3 covers 14 residues. Germline V lookup: CDR1 SQVTM, CDR2 ANQGSEA. CDR3 region: CSARTGTFEYGYTF. CDR3 DNA: TGCAGCGCCCGAACGGGGACGTTTGAGTATGGCTACACCTTC.

This rearrangement joins TRBV2 to TRBJ2-7; 8 bases are a match to TRBD1. The CDR3 contains 14 residues. Germline CDR1 and CDR2: SNHLY and FYNNEI. After removal of 6 bases from V and 2 bases from J, the junction contained 6 bases not matched to a gene. As DNA, the CDR3 is TGTGCCAGCAGAGCCGGGACAGGAACCTACGAGCAGTACTTC. The encoded protein is CASRAGTGTYEQYF.

The V and J genes are TRBV25-1 and TRBJ2-3, with D hard to call. Germline lookup yields CDR1 MGHDK and CDR2 SYGVNS. This CDR3 has 16 amino acids. The ends were cut back, 3 bases at V and 5 bases at J, with 18 bases in the middle. CDR3 coding DNA: TGTGCCAGCAGTGATACGTACAGCGACTTAAGAGATACGCAGTATTTT. It translates to CASSDTYSDLRDTQYF.

This clone was seen a few times. J is TRBJ2-7 and V is TRBV29-1, with D perhaps matching TRBD1 or TRBD2 (5 bases each). The V end lost 2 bases, the J end lost 1 base, and 15 bases lay between the germline ends. Germline-derived CDR1 and CDR2 are SQVTM and ANQGSEA. CDR3 length: 15 amino acids. The CDR3 is CSVELTGGGSYEQYF. The CDR3 DNA is TGCAGCGTTGAACTTACAGGAGGAGGATCCTACGAGCAGTACTTC.

The chain couples TRBV7-9 to TRBJ2-1, with unresolved D. Germline V gene data show CDR1 as SEHNR and CDR2 as FQNEAQ (reference sequence). Between the trimmed V and J ends, which lost 1 base and 9 bases, there was a span of 13 bases. This CDR3 spans 14 amino acids. In DNA, the CDR3 is TGTGCCAGCAGCTTAGTCGTTAGCCCAATTGAGCAGTTCTTC. Translating it yields CASSLVVSPIEQFF.

This chain's CDR3 is CASSPTGLDTEAFF. The CDR3 DNA sequence: TGTGCCAGCTCACCGACAGGGTTGGACACTGAAGCTTTCTTT. The chain employs TRBV18 and TRBJ1-1, with 7 positions matching TRBD1. J gave up 3 bases and V 3 bases, and 4 bases lay outside the gene matches. The germline gives CDR1 KGHSH, CDR2 LQKENI. This CDR3 is built from 14 residues.

This clone was seen only a few times. V and J are TRBV15 and TRBJ2-1; possible D gene TRBD2, 5 bases. CDR1 is LNHNV, CDR2 YYDKDF, per germline (reference sequence). There are 14 residues in the CDR3. Deletions cut 5 bases from V and 4 bases from J, with 12 bases between. The CDR3 is CATSRSGSYNEQFF. CDR3 bases: TGTGCCACCAGCCGGAGCGGTTCTTACAATGAGCAGTTCTTC.

V usage is TRBV6-5 and J usage is TRBJ2-5, with a tentative D call TRBD2 (7 bases). There are 13 residues in the CDR3. With 8 bases removed from V and 10 bases from J, the gap between germline ends came to 20 bases. The germline V gene has CDR1 MNHEY and CDR2 SVGAGI. The CDR3 nucleotides read TGTGCCAGCGGACCAACGGGGGGCCGGGGCCAGTACTTC. It codes for CASGPTGGRGQYF.

This clone showed up just a few times. The chain has TRBV25-1 and TRBJ2-3, with 7 bases identical to TRBD1. The ends lost 4 bases at V and 4 bases at J; junction bases unmatched: 5. Germline loops: CDR1 MGHDK, CDR2 SYGVNS. CDR3 size: 14 residues. The DNA of the CDR3 is TGTGCCAGCAGTGGATGGGACAGAGCAGATACGCAGTATTTT. This encodes CASSGWDRADTQYF.

Only a few counts were recorded for this clone. The chain's CDR3 is CAWSVWTGMNTEAFF. The CDR3 DNA sequence: TGTGCCTGGAGTGTTTGGACCGGAATGAACACTGAAGCTTTCTTT. The V call is TRBV30, the J call TRBJ1-1; D is unresolved. Trimming left V 0 bases short and J 0 bases short, with 11 bases between. The CDR3 consists of 15 residues. Germline V CDR1 and CDR2: GTSNPN, SVGIG (reference sequence). Full variable domain (outside the CDR3, taken from reference TRBV30 and TRBJ1-1): SQTIHQWPATLVQPVGSPLSLECTVEGTSNPNLYWYRQAAGRGLQLLFYSVGIGQISSEVPQNLSASRPQDRQFILSSKKLLLSDSGFYLCAWSVWTGMNTEAFFGQGTRLTVV.

The V gene is TRBV30, the J gene TRBJ1-1; D call uncertain. Trimming took off 8 bases at V and 8 bases at J, with 18 bases between the two ends. The CDR3 contains 12 residues. The germline gives CDR1 GTSNPN, CDR2 SVGIG (reference sequence). The CDR3 is CAGPGPLREAFF. DNA of the CDR3: TGTGCCGGACCGGGCCCTCTTAGGGAAGCTTTCTTT. The full variable domain, rest sourced from reference TRBV30 and TRBJ1-1, is SQTIHQWPATLVQPVGSPLSLECTVEGTSNPNLYWYRQAAGRGLQLLFYSVGIGQISSEVPQNLSASRPQDRQFILSSKKLLLSDSGFYLCAGPGPLREAFFGQGTRLTVV.

The chain has TRBV6-5 and TRBJ2-3; D might be TRBD1 (6 bases). CDR3 size: 14 residues. V was pared by 5 bases and J by 0 bases, with 9 bases between. Germline V gene lookup returns CDR1 MNHEY and CDR2 SVGAGI. DNA for the CDR3: TGTGCCAGCAGTGAACAGGGAAGCACAGATACGCAGTATTTT. This gives the protein CASSEQGSTDTQYF.

This chain links TRBV10-3 with TRBJ1-6, with 8 bases identical to TRBD1. V was pared by 3 bases and J by 8 bases, with 3 bases of the junction left unmatched. Germline CDR1 reads ENHRY; CDR2 reads SYGVKD. The length of the CDR3 is 14 residues. CDR3 nucleotide sequence: TGTGCCATCAGTGAAGGACAGGGAGATTCACCCCTCCACTTT. Its protein product is CAISEGQGDSPLHF.

The chain employs TRBV7-9 and TRBJ2-3; D may be TRBD2 (6 bases). V shed 6 bases and J shed 0 bases, with 16 bases lying between them. The germline gives CDR1 SEHNR, CDR2 FQNEAQ (reference sequence). The CDR3 is 16 amino acids. The CDR3 DNA is TGTGCCAGCAGTCCGGGGGTGTTGAGTAGCACAGATACGCAGTATTTT. This encodes CASSPGVLSSTDTQYF.

This clone was detected a few times. The CDR3 loop is CASSQSRGDRGTYEQYF. The CDR3 DNA reads TGCGCCAGCAGCCAATCAAGGGGGGACAGGGGAACCTACGAGCAGTACTTC. The chain carries TRBV4-1 and TRBJ2-7, with 10 bases lining up with TRBD1. From germline, CDR1 is MGHRA and CDR2 YSYEKL. The V and J ends lost 2 bases and 2 bases, in that order; junction bases with no gene match: 9. The CDR3 has 17 amino acids.

This clone was counted a few times. The chain carries TRBV4-1 and TRBJ2-7, with TRBD2 as a possible D gene (6 bases). The germline V gene encodes CDR1 MGHRA and CDR2 YSYEKL. The CDR3 covers 16 residues. Trimming cost V 1 base and J 1 base, with 14 bases left between them. The CDR3 sequence is CASSQVSGLNSYEQYF. The CDR3 DNA reads TGCGCCAGCAGCCAAGTCTCGGGACTGAATTCCTACGAGCAGTACTTC.

The chain links TRBV5-4 to TRBJ1-2; a weak D match, TRBD1 (5 bases). Trimming removed 5 bases from V and 7 bases from J, with 15 bases in between. The CDR3 is 13 amino acids. CDR1 is SGHNT and CDR2 is YYREEE in the germline V gene (reference sequence). The CDR3: CASRAAGDPGYTF. CDR3 DNA sequence: TGTGCCAGCAGAGCCGCGGGGGATCCTGGCTACACCTTC. The whole variable domain, remainder taken from reference TRBV5-4 and TRBJ1-2, is ETGVTQSPTHLIKTRGQQVTLRCSSQSGHNTVSWYQQALGQGPQFIFQYYREEENGRGNFPPRFSGLQFPNYSSELNVNALELDDSALYLCASRAAGDPGYTFGSGTRLTVV.

The chain is built from TRBV4-1 and TRBJ2-5; D may match TRBD1 or TRBD2 (5 bases each). V was shortened by 2 bases and J by 0 bases, with 10 bases between the two germline ends. The CDR3 sequence is 15 residues long. Germline V gene data show CDR1 as MGHRA and CDR2 as YSYEKL. DNA for the CDR3: TGCGCCAGCAGCCAATCCCGGGGACACCAAGAGACCCAGTACTTC. Its protein is CASSQSRGHQETQYF.

The chain joins TRBV30 to TRBJ2-1; 7 nucleotides match TRBD2. This CDR3 comprises 13 residues. J gave up 8 bases and V 3 bases, and 7 bases lay outside the gene matches. Germline CDR1 GTSNPN, CDR2 SVGIG (reference sequence). The CDR3 region is CAWSETSSHEQFF. CDR3 nucleotide sequence: TGTGCCTGGAGCGAGACTAGCTCGCATGAGCAGTTCTTC. The whole variable domain, filled in from reference TRBV30 and TRBJ2-1, reads SQTIHQWPATLVQPVGSPLSLECTVEGTSNPNLYWYRQAAGRGLQLLFYSVGIGQISSEVPQNLSASRPQDRQFILSSKKLLLSDSGFYLCAWSETSSHEQFFGPGTRLTVL.

This clone appeared a single time. This chain links TRBV15 with TRBJ2-1; TRBD1 might be the D (6 bases). In germline, CDR1 is LNHNV, CDR2 YYDKDF (reference sequence). The V gene lost 0 bases and the J gene lost 6 bases, with 12 bases spanning the gap. This CDR3 has 15 amino acids. CDR3 in amino acids: CATSRDGTPINEQFF. DNA for the CDR3: TGTGCCACCAGCAGAGATGGGACACCTATCAATGAGCAGTTCTTC.

The V and J genes are TRBV29-1 and TRBJ2-5, with 9 bases that match TRBD1. The J call may be wrong; the DNA end is better matched by TRBJ2-7. CDR1 and CDR2 from the germline V gene are SQVTM and ANQGSEA. The CDR3 is made up of 14 amino acids. The CDR3 nucleotides read TGCAGCGTTGAGGACAGGGGAGAGCGCTACGAGCAGTACTTC. This translates into CSVEDRGERYEQYF.

This clone was seen a few times. The V call is TRBV7-2, the J call TRBJ1-5; a possible D gene is TRBD1 (5 bases). CDR3 size: 12 residues. Per the germline V gene, CDR1 is SGHTA and CDR2 is FQGNSA. Trimming left V 5 bases short and J 9 bases short, with 11 bases between. This chain's CDR3 is CASSRLGRPQHF. The DNA of the CDR3 is TGTGCCAGCAGCCGGCTGGGGCGGCCCCAGCATTTT.

J is TRBJ1-5 and V is TRBV18; D not certain. V lost 2 bases and J 4 bases, leaving 3 bases between the germline ends. The germline CDR1 and CDR2 sequences are KGHSH and LQKENI. The CDR3 contains 12 residues. CDR3 sequence: CASSPGNQPQHF. The DNA of the CDR3 is TGTGCCAGCTCACCAGGGAATCAGCCCCAGCATTTT.

J is TRBJ2-1 and V is TRBV11-2; D remains ambiguous. The CDR3 extends over 13 amino acids. From germline, CDR1 is SGHAT and CDR2 FQNNGV. The V gene lost 5 bases and the J gene lost 3 bases, with 8 bases spanning the gap. Here the CDR3 DNA reads TGTGCCAGCAGCGGGGAAAACTACAATGAGCAGTTCTTC. Translated: CASSGENYNEQFF.

The chain carries TRBV7-9 and TRBJ2-5; the D is unclear. The CDR3 extends over 12 amino acids. With 5 bases removed from V and 5 bases from J, the gap between germline ends came to 9 bases. Per the germline V gene, CDR1 is SEHNR and CDR2 is FQNEAQ (reference sequence). The CDR3 reads CASSPPSETQYF. Here the CDR3 DNA reads TGTGCCAGCAGCCCGCCTTCGGAGACCCAGTACTTC.

This clone has a handful of counts. This chain links TRBV27 with TRBJ2-1; 8 bases fit TRBD2. The CDR3 spans 17 residues. The germline gives CDR1 MNHEY, CDR2 SMNVEV (reference sequence). V shed 5 bases, J shed 4 bases, and the junction held 13 bases outside the gene matches. CDR3 residues: CASSPRDSGDTYNEQFF. In DNA, the CDR3 is TGTGCCAGCAGTCCCCGCGATAGCGGGGACACTTACAATGAGCAGTTCTTC.